The 14 T cell receptor beta chains listed next were all sequenced from one sample in a study of T-cell memory formation after mild COVID-19. TCRdb re-called the 5' RACE reads through MiXCR, storing one row per CDR3 protein. The sample lists around 90,000 distinct CDR3 sequences, around an eighth occurring once. The sample consisted of PBMCs or a T cell subset sorted from them (not recorded which). All receptors derive from an adult woman who had mild COVID-19 (a few samples of this study predate the infection). Cell type and time point are not known.

There are a few counts of this clonotype. This rearrangement joins TRBV9 to TRBJ2-7; the D gene is possibly TRBD2 (5 bases). Germline V gives CDR1 SGDLS, CDR2 YYNGEE. The V and J ends lost 4 bases and 7 bases respectively, with 18 bases between them. The CDR3 has 14 residues. The CDR3 coding sequence is TGTGCCAGCAGCCTAGAAGACCGCGGCGGGGAGCAGTACTTC. Its protein is CASSLEDRGGEQYF.

This clonotype showed up just a few times. V usage is TRBV29-1 and J usage is TRBJ2-7; 7 bases agree with TRBD1. The CDR3 spans 14 residues. V was pared by 7 bases and J by 2 bases, with 11 bases of the junction left unmatched. Per the germline V gene, CDR1 is SQVTM and CDR2 is ANQGSEA. Here the CDR3 DNA reads TGCAGCGGGGAAACAGGGGTCTATCCCTACGAGCAGTACTTC. Protein: CSGETGVYPYEQYF.

With respect to this clonotype: Possible read error: a much larger clone is one base away. The chain combines TRBV7-9 with TRBJ2-1; D call uncertain. The CDR3 runs 12 residues. The ends were cut back, 1 base at V and 6 bases at J, with 4 bases in the middle. Germline CDR1 SEHNR, CDR2 FQNEAQ (reference sequence). The CDR3 DNA sequence: TGTGCCAGCAGCTTAGTCTCCAATGAGCAGTTCTTC. Its translation: CASSLVSNEQFF.

This clonotype has a handful of counts. This sequence joins TRBV25-1 and TRBJ2-2, with D perhaps matching TRBD2 (6 bases). Per the germline V gene, CDR1 is MGHDK and CDR2 is SYGVNS. The length of the CDR3 is 16 residues. Trimming removed 2 bases at V and 0 bases at J, with 10 bases between. The CDR3 DNA reads as TGTGCCAGCAGTGAACGGTGGGACTCGAACACCGGGGAGCTGTTTTTT. The encoded protein is CASSERWDSNTGELFF.

By frequency in the sample, this clonotype is medium-sized. V is TRBV20-1 and J is TRBJ1-1; perhaps TRBD1 as D (5 bases). Germline values: CDR1 DFQATT, CDR2 SNEGSKA (reference sequence). Trimming pared 1 base from V and 3 bases from J, leaving 12 bases between. The CDR3 extends over 14 amino acids. CDR3 amino acids: CSARGEVGDTEAFF. CDR3 coding DNA: TGCAGTGCTAGAGGAGAGGTGGGGGACACTGAAGCTTTCTTT.

This clonotype was seen more than once but under ten times. This rearrangement joins TRBV7-9 to TRBJ1-2, with no clear D. In germline, CDR1 is SEHNR, CDR2 FQNEAQ (reference sequence). The CDR3 loop spans 13 amino acids. V was cut by 5 bases and J by 4 bases, with 11 bases left in between. In DNA form, the CDR3 reads TGTGCCAGCAGCGCCGCACGGTTCTATGGCTACACCTTC. Translated, it gives CASSAARFYGYTF.

This clonotype has just a few counts. The V and J genes are TRBV28 and TRBJ2-7; 14 bases are shared with TRBD2. The CDR3 is 17 residues long. From germline, CDR1 is MDHEN and CDR2 SYDVKM. V shed 5 bases, J shed 4 bases, and the junction held 10 bases outside the gene matches. CDR3 in DNA: TGTGCCAGCAGTCCTTGGGGGGGGACTAGCGGGAGTTACGAGCAGTACTTC. It encodes CASSPWGGTSGSYEQYF.

Only a few counts were recorded for this clonotype. The chain combines TRBV5-1 with TRBJ2-1; 8 bases map to TRBD2. With 0 bases clipped from V and 0 bases from J, the junction kept 2 bases outside the gene matches. This CDR3 is 16 amino acids long. Germline lookup yields CDR1 SGHRS and CDR2 YFSETQ. The CDR3 sequence is CASSLASGSSYNEQFF. The CDR3 DNA sequence: TGCGCCAGCAGCTTGGCAAGCGGGAGCTCCTACAATGAGCAGTTCTTC.

The chain joins TRBV7-2 to TRBJ1-1, with 8 positions matching TRBD1. CDR3 length equals 13 residues. CDR1 SGHTA and CDR2 FQGNSA come from the germline V gene. Trimming cost V 5 bases and J 5 bases; bases outside gene matches: 4. CDR3 in DNA: TGTGCCAGCAGCCCAGGGGGCGCGACTGAAGCTTTCTTT. Its translation: CASSPGGATEAFF.

This clonotype was observed a handful of times. The J gene is TRBJ1-2, the V gene TRBV6-2 or TRBV6-3; D gene unclear. This CDR3 is 13 amino acids long. V lost 5 bases and J lost 7, with 14 bases in between. Germline CDR1 MNHEY, CDR2 SVGEGT. CDR3 nucleotides: TGTGCCAGCAGTGAAGAGCAGGTGACTGGCTACACCTTC. Its translation is CASSEEQVTGYTF.

The chain couples TRBV5-1 to TRBJ2-6, with D perhaps TRBD1 (5 bases). This CDR3 is 17 amino acids long. CDR1 is SGHRS and CDR2 is YFSETQ in the germline V gene. Trimming shortened V by 2 bases and J by 1 base, and 13 bases separated the two germline ends. CDR3 bases: TGCGCCAGCAGCTTAACAGGTGGCCGATCTGGGGCCAACGTCCTGACTTTC. Its protein is CASSLTGGRSGANVLTF. Full variable domain (outside the CDR3, taken from reference TRBV5-1 and TRBJ2-6): KAGVTQTPRYLIKTRGQQVTLSCSPISGHRSVSWYQQTPGQGLQFLFEYFSETQRNKGNFPGRFSGRQFSNSRSEMNVSTLELGDSALYLCASSLTGGRSGANVLTFGAGSRLTVL.

This clonotype showed up just a few times. The chain uses TRBV4-1 and TRBJ2-7; D is perhaps TRBD2 (5 bases). Trimming cost V 0 bases and J 3 bases, with 9 bases left between them. This CDR3 contains 14 residues. Germline V gene sequence: CDR1 MGHRA, CDR2 YSYEKL. DNA for the CDR3: TGCGCCAGCAGCCAAGATGAGCGGTTCTACGAGCAGTACTTC. Translation gives CASSQDERFYEQYF.

This clonotype has only a few counts. J is TRBJ2-7 and V is TRBV29-1, with 7 bases that match TRBD1. With V trimmed by 6 bases and J by 0 bases, 5 bases remained unmatched. Per germline, CDR1 SQVTM and CDR2 ANQGSEA. This CDR3 region has 13 residues. The CDR3 region is CSVRRDSSYEQYF. As DNA, the CDR3 is TGCAGCGTCCGCCGGGACAGCTCCTACGAGCAGTACTTC.

The chain employs TRBV12-3 or TRBV12-4 and TRBJ2-7; D not resolved. Trimming shortened V by 7 bases and J by 7 bases, and 17 bases separated the two germline ends. The length of the CDR3 is 13 residues. The CDR3 spells CASNEGPGGEQYF. CDR3 in DNA: TGTGCCAGCAACGAAGGGCCCGGCGGAGAGCAGTACTTC.